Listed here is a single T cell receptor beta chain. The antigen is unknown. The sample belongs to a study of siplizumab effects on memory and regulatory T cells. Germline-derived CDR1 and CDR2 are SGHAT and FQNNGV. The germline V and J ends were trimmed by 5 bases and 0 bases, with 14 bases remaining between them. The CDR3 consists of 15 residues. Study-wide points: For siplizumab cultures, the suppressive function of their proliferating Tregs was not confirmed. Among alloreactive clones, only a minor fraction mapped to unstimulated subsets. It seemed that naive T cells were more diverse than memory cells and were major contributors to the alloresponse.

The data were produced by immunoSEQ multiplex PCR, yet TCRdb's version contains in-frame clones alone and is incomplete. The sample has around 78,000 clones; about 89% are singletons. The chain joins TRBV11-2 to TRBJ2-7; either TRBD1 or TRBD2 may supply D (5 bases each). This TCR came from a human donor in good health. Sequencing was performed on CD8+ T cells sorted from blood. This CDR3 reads CASSPGTVFSYEQYF. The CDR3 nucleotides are TGTGCCAGCAGCCCCGGGACGGTGTTCTCCTACGAGCAGTACTTC.